This TCR beta chain was identified in a study of T cell repertoires in cytomegalovirus infection. TCRdb fed the reads into MiXCR, producing one record per CDR3 protein. The sample lists hundreds of thousands of distinct CDR3 sequences, approximately 30% occurring once. V lost 2 bases to trimming and J lost 0 bases, with 10 bases between them. Germline lookup yields CDR1 MNHNS and CDR2 SASEGT. This CDR3 contains 15 residues. This clonotype occurred a few times. Its specificity is unknown. Specimen: cultured CD8+ T cells from PBMCs, collected from culture after CMV antigen stimulation. This receptor was taken from a human donor in good health (CMV status not recorded). Some clones in this sample may be carry-over from other donors' samples. This chain links TRBV6-1 with TRBJ1-1; no clear D gene. In nucleotides, the CDR3 is TGTGCCAGCAGTGAAATCCCAGGTGTGAACACTGAAGCTTTCTTT. Residues: CASSEIPGVNTEAFF.